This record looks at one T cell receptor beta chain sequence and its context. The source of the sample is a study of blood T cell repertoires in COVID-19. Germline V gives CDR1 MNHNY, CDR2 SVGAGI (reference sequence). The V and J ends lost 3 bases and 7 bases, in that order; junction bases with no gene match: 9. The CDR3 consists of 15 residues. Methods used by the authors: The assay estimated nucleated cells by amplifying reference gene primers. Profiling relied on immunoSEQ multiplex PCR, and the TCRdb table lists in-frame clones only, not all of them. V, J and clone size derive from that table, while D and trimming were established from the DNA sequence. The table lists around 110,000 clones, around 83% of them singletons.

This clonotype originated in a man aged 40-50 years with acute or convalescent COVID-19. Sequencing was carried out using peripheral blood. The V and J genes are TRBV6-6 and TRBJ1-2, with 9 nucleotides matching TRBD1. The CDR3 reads CASSYRGQGLGGYTF. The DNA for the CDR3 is TGTGCCAGCAGTTATAGGGGACAGGGCCTGGGTGGCTACACCTTC.